This TCR beta chain stems from a study of human T cells and chemical hapten exposure. Across the whole study: Per-sample variation in TCR yield stemmed mainly from small pooled library volume differences. Notes on the study in general: No change in TCRs above 1 in 1000 frequency was produced by DPC sensitization.

Authors' processing steps: From roughly 23,000 to 700,000 TCRs were found per sample, with a median of about 100,000. TCRdb re-analysed the 5' RACE reads in MiXCR, keeping a single row per CDR3 protein. The V and J calls and clone size come from TCRdb's table, not from the authors' own analysis. The data show tens of thousands of distinct CDR3 sequences, less than 9.5% seen once. This clonotype occurred many times. Its target is not known. The starting material, unfractionated whole blood, was used for total RNA extraction. This CDR3 is 13 amino acids long. Trimming shortened V by 4 bases and J by 4 bases, and 9 bases separated the two germline ends. The germline gives CDR1 SGHVS, CDR2 FQNEAQ.

The source is a male donor in good health. The rearrangement joins TRBV7-8 to TRBJ2-3; D call uncertain. CDR3 protein: CASSSPGADTQYF. CDR3 nucleotide sequence: TGTGCCAGCAGCTCCCCAGGTGCAGATACGCAGTATTTT.